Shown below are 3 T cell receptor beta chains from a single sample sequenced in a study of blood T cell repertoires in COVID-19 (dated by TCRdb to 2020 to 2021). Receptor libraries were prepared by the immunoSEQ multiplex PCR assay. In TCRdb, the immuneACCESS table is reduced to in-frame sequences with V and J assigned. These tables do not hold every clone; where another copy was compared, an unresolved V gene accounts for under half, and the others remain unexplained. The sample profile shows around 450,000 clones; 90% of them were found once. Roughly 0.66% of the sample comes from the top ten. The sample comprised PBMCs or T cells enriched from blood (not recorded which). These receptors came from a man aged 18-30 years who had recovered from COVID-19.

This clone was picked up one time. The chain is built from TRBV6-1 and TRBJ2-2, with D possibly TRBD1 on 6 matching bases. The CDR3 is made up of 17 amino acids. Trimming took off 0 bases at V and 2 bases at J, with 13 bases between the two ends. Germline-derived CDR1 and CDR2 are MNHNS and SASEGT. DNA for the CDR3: TGTGCCAGCAGTGAAGCGCTTTTCAGGGGTAACACCGGGGAGCTGTTTTTT. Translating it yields CASSEALFRGNTGELFF.

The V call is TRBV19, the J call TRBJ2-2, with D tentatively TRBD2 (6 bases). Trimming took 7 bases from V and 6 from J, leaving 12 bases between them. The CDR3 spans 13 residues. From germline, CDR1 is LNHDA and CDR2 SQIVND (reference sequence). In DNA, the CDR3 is TGTGCCAGTACGTGGGGGGTCTCCGGGGAGCTGTTTTTT. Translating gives CASTWGVSGELFF.

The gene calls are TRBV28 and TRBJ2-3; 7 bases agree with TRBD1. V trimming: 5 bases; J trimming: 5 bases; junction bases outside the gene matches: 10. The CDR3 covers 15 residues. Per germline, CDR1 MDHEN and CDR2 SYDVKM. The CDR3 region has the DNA TGTGCCAGCAGTCCCCCGAGGGGGCGCGTAGATACGCAGTATTTT. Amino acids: CASSPPRGRVDTQYF.